A single sample gave rise to the 9 T cell receptor beta chains below, sequenced in a study of shared clonotypes between healthy human individuals. Generated by immunoSEQ multiplex PCR, the TCRdb table keeps only in-frame clones and is missing some. The sample consists of nearly 1,000,000 clones, 70% to 85% of them appearing once. The sequencing input was memory CD4+ T cells sorted from blood. Subset described: CD45RA-negative fraction. These receptors all stem from a young man in good health.

This clone was seen repeatedly, ten times or more. This chain connects TRBV5-1 to TRBJ1-2; no reliable D call. The V and J ends lost 2 bases and 7 bases respectively, with 9 bases between them. The CDR3 totals 12 residues. Germline V CDR1 and CDR2: SGHRS, YFSETQ. The CDR3 DNA sequence: TGCGCCAGCAGCTTCGGATCTTTTGGCTACACCTTC. It encodes CASSFGSFGYTF.

This sequence joins TRBV5-6 and TRBJ1-2, with D maybe TRBD1 (6 bases). Germline V gives CDR1 SGHDT, CDR2 YYEEEE. The CDR3 length is 12 residues. V lost 1 base and J 8 bases, leaving 9 bases between the germline ends. This CDR3 reads CASSLLGAGYTF. In DNA, the CDR3 is TGTGCCAGCAGCTTGTTGGGGGCCGGCTACACCTTC.

This chain uses TRBV18 with TRBJ2-1; 8 bases fit TRBD2. Losses at the gene ends were 6 bases for V and 5 bases for J; bases not matched to a gene: 9. The CDR3 contains 15 residues. Per germline, CDR1 KGHSH and CDR2 LQKENI. The CDR3: CASSSGTSFHNEQFF. The CDR3 DNA reads TGTGCCAGCTCCTCCGGGACTAGTTTTCACAATGAGCAGTTCTTC.

The rearrangement joins TRBV28 to TRBJ2-3; D may correspond to TRBD1 or TRBD2 (6 bases each). Germline values: CDR1 MDHEN, CDR2 SYDVKM. Trimming cost V 3 bases and J 0 bases, with 16 bases left between them. The length of the CDR3 is 17 residues. This CDR3 is CASSFRGLRTSTDTQYF. The CDR3 bases are TGTGCCAGCAGTTTTCGGGGGCTCCGAACTAGCACAGATACGCAGTATTTT.

The chain uses TRBV19 and TRBJ1-5; 7 nucleotides align to TRBD1. The CDR3 sequence is 14 residues long. Germline CDR1 LNHDA, CDR2 SQIVND (reference sequence). Trimming took 7 bases from V and 6 from J; bases not matched to a gene: 9. The CDR3 sequence is CASNAGGGSQPQHF. The CDR3 DNA sequence: TGTGCCAGTAACGCAGGGGGAGGGAGTCAGCCCCAGCATTTT.

This chain connects TRBV19 to TRBJ2-2; D remains ambiguous. The CDR3 covers 11 residues. The V gene lost 7 bases and the J gene lost 9 bases, with 9 bases spanning the gap. Germline V CDR1 and CDR2: LNHDA, SQIVND (reference sequence). The CDR3 nucleotides read TGTGCCAGTACCCATCGGTGGGAGCTGTTTTTT. This sequence encodes CASTHRWELFF. The full variable domain, with the rest looked up from reference TRBV19 and TRBJ2-2, is DGGITQSPKYLFRKEGQNVTLSCEQNLNHDAMYWYRQDPGQGLRLIYYSQIVNDFQKGDIAEGYSVSREKKESFPLTVTSAQKNPTAFYLCASTHRWELFFGEGSRLTVL.

The rearrangement links TRBV5-1 to TRBJ1-2, with TRBD1 matching over 8 bases. Germline V gene data show CDR1 as SGHRS and CDR2 as YFSETQ. The trim removed 1 base at V and 7 bases at J, leaving 6 bases unmatched. The CDR3 runs 14 residues. The CDR3 bases are TGCGCCAGCAGCTTGAACCTACAGGGGGGTGGCTACACCTTC. Translation: CASSLNLQGGGYTF. Variable domain in full (rest from reference TRBV5-1 and TRBJ1-2): KAGVTQTPRYLIKTRGQQVTLSCSPISGHRSVSWYQQTPGQGLQFLFEYFSETQRNKGNFPGRFSGRQFSNSRSEMNVSTLELGDSALYLCASSLNLQGGGYTFGSGTRLTVV.

The chain combines TRBV7-9 with TRBJ1-5; D is unresolved. The ends were cut back, 4 bases at V and 5 bases at J, with 9 bases in the middle. CDR1 SEHNR and CDR2 FQNEAQ come from the germline V gene (reference sequence). The CDR3 extends over 13 amino acids. CDR3 DNA sequence: TGTGCCAGCAGCTCAGGTCCCTATCAGCCCCAGCATTTT. Translating gives CASSSGPYQPQHF.

V is TRBV21-1 and J is TRBJ2-7; the table's D call of TRBD1 was not tested on the DNA. TRBV21-1 is a known pseudogene. This CDR3 contains 20 residues. CDR3 sequence (DNA): TGTGCCAGCAGCAAAAAGGTTGATCTCCCGGGACAGGATTTATTCTACGAGCAGTACTTC. Translated: CASSKKVDLPGQDLFYEQYF.